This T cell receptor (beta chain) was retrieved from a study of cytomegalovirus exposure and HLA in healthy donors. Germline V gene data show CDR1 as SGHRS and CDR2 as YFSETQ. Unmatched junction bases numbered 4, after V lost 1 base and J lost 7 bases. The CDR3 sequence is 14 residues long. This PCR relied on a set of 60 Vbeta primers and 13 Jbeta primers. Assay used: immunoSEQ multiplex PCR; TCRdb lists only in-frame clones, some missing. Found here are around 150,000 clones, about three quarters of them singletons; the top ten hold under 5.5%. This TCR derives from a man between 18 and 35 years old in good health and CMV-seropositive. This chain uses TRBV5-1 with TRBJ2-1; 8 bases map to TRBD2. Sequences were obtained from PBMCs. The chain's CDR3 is CASSLPAGDNEQFF. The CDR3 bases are TGCGCCAGCAGCTTGCCAGCGGGAGATAATGAGCAGTTCTTC.